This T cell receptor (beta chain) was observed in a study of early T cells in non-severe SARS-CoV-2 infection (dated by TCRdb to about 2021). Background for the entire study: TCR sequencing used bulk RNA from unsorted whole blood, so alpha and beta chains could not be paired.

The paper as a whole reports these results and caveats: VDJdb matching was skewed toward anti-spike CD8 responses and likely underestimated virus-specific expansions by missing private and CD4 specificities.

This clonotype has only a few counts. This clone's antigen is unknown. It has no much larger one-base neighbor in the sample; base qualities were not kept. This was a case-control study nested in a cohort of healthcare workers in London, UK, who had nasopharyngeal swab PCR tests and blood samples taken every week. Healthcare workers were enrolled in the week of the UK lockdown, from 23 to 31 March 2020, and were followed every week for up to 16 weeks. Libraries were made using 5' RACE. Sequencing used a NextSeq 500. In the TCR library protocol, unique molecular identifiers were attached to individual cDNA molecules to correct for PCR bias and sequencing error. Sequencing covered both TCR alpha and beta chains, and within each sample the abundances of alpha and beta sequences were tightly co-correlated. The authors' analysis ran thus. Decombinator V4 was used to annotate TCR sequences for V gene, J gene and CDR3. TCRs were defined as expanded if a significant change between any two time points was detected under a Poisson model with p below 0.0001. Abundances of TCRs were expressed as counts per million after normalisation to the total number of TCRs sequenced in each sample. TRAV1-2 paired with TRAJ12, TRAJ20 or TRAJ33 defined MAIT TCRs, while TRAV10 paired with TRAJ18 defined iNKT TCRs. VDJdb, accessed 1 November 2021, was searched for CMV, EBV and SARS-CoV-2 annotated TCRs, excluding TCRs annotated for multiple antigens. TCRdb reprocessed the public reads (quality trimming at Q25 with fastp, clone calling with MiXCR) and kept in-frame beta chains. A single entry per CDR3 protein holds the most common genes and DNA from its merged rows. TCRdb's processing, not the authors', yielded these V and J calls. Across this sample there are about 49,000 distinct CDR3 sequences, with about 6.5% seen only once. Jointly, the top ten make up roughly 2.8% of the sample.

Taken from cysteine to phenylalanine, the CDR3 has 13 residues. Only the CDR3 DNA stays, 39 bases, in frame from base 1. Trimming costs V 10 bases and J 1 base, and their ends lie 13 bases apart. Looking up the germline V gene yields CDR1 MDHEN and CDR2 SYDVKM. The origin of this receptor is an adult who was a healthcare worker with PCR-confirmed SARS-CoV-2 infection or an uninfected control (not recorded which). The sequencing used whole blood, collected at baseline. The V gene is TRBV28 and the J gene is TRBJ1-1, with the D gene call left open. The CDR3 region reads CATYRNRNTEAFF. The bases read TGTGCCACCTACAGAAACAGGAACACTGAAGCTTTCTTT.